A selection of T cell receptor beta chains follows, all from one sample in a study of neurological immune-mediated disorders. Each CDR3 protein gets one entry after TCRdb re-called the 5' RACE reads with MiXCR. The sample yields 90,000 to 100,000 distinct CDR3 sequences, 3.5% to 4% seen once. The sequencing sample was made of PBMCs. The receptor set was obtained from a woman aged 18-29 years with multiple sclerosis. Each CDR3 is given with its conserved first and last residue. D genes are given only for firm matches. Only some rows state a clone size, as once, few, many or a class for expanded clones.

size	length	V	D	J	CDR3	DNA
many	17	TRBV4-1	TRBD2	TRBJ2-1	CASSQSSGTSGSNEQFF	TGCGCCAGCAGCCAATCCTCCGGGACTAGCGGGTCCAATGAGCAGTTCTTC
many	15	TRBV7-2	TRBD2	TRBJ2-1	CASSSIAGSYNEQFF	TGTGCCAGCAGCTCAATAGCGGGCTCCTACAATGAGCAGTTCTTC
many	15	TRBV5-1	TRBD2	TRBJ2-1	CASSAGLAGVDEQFF	TGCGCCAGCAGCGCGGGACTAGCGGGAGTCGATGAGCAGTTCTTC
many	12	TRBV20-1	NA	TRBJ1-5	CSARQWEQPQHF	TGCAGTGCGCGGCAGTGGGAACAGCCCCAGCATTTT
many	16	TRBV20-1	TRBD1	TRBJ1-5	CSAFGQGLPLNQPQHF	TGCAGTGCCTTCGGACAGGGCTTACCCCTCAATCAGCCCCAGCATTTT
many	13	TRBV18	TRBD1	TRBJ2-7	CASSGQASYEQYF	TGTGCCAGTTCGGGACAGGCTTCCTACGAGCAGTACTTC
many	16	TRBV25-1	TRBD2	TRBJ2-2	CASSPPGRGGTGELFF	TGTGCCAGCAGTCCACCGGGGCGGGGAGGGACCGGGGAGCTGTTTTTT
many	15	TRBV5-1	TRBD2	TRBJ2-7	CASSLLVAGTYEQYF	TGCGCCAGCAGCTTGTTGGTAGCGGGTACCTACGAGCAGTACTTC
NA	13	TRBV7-2	NA	TRBJ2-5	CASSLGRGETQYF	TGTGCCAGCAGCTTAGGACGGGGAGAGACCCAGTACTTC
many	15	TRBV29-1	NA	TRBJ2-5	CSVDDVSGVGETQYF	TGCAGCGTTGACGATGTATCGGGGGTTGGAGAGACCCAGTACTTC
many	14	TRBV6-5	TRBD1	TRBJ2-7	CASRPGTDSYEQYF	TGTGCCAGCAGGCCCGGGACAGACTCCTACGAGCAGTACTTC
many	18	TRBV21-1	NA	TRBJ2-1	CASSKVWDRLARYNEQFF	TGTGCCAGCAGCAAAGTGTGGGACCGGCTAGCCCGGTACAATGAGCAGTTCTTC
many	13	TRBV12-3/TRBV12-4	NA	TRBJ2-5	CASSLASQETQYF	TGTGCCAGCAGTTTAGCTAGCCAAGAGACCCAGTACTTC
few	13	TRBV9	NA	TRBJ1-1	CASTPTLGAEAFF	TGTGCCAGCACTCCCACCTTGGGGGCTGAAGCTTTCTTT
many	16	TRBV5-1	NA	TRBJ1-1	CASSLSLTGSGTEAFF	TGCGCCAGCAGCTTGAGCCTAACAGGGTCAGGCACTGAAGCTTTCTTT
NA	11	TRBV18	NA	TRBJ1-2	CASSPGPDYTF	TGTGCCAGCTCACCCGGTCCAGACTACACCTTC
many	15	TRBV7-9	NA	TRBJ2-5	CASSLSAQGGETQYF	TGTGCCAGCAGCTTATCCGCCCAGGGTGGAGAGACCCAGTACTTC
NA	15	TRBV7-6	NA	TRBJ2-3	CASSQIGNSTDTQYF	TGTGCCAGCAGCCAGATTGGAAATAGCACAGATACGCAGTATTTT
many	15	TRBV15	NA	TRBJ1-1	CATSGRRMGSTEAFF	TGTGCCACCAGCGGGCGACGAATGGGGTCCACTGAAGCTTTCTTT
many	14	TRBV20-1	NA	TRBJ1-6	CSARTLFPYSPLHF	TGCAGTGCTAGGACACTTTTCCCTTATTCACCCCTCCACTTT
many	14	TRBV5-1	TRBD1	TRBJ2-7	CASSDGTGVYEQYF	TGCGCCAGCAGCGACGGGACAGGGGTATACGAGCAGTACTTC
many	12	TRBV9	NA	TRBJ2-5	CASSVGRETQYF	TGTGCCAGCAGCGTAGGACGGGAGACCCAGTACTTC
many	19	TRBV12-3/TRBV12-4	TRBD1	TRBJ1-5	CASSSVTGQGVYSNQPQHF	TGTGCCAGCAGTTCCGTAACGGGACAGGGGGTTTATAGCAATCAGCCCCAGCATTTT
many	14	TRBV20-1	TRBD2	TRBJ2-1	CSARLAGGNNEQFF	TGCAGTGCTAGACTAGCGGGGGGTAACAATGAGCAGTTCTTC
many	12	TRBV5-1	NA	TRBJ2-5	CASTHDMETQYF	TGCGCCAGCACCCACGATATGGAGACCCAGTACTTC
many	16	TRBV7-8	TRBD2	TRBJ2-1	CASSLEGLAEYNEQFF	TGTGCCAGCAGCTTAGAAGGACTAGCGGAGTACAATGAGCAGTTCTTC
few	15	TRBV12-3/TRBV12-4	NA	TRBJ2-7	CASSLGGTRSYEQYF	TGTGCCAGCAGCTTGGGGGGGACACGCTCCTACGAGCAGTACTTC
many	12	TRBV10-3	TRBD1	TRBJ1-3	CASGTAGNTIYF	TGTGCCAGCGGGACAGCTGGAAACACCATATATTTT
many	13	TRBV20-1	TRBD1	TRBJ2-5	CSAWDRHQETQYF	TGCAGTGCTTGGGACAGACACCAAGAGACCCAGTACTTC
few	16	TRBV4-2	TRBD2	TRBJ2-2	CASSQEGLAGPGELFF	TGTGCCAGCAGCCAAGAGGGACTAGCGGGACCCGGGGAGCTGTTTTTT
many	11	TRBV20-1	NA	TRBJ1-1	CSASWNTEAFF	TGCAGTGCTAGTTGGAATACTGAAGCTTTCTTT
many	16	TRBV20-1	TRBD1	TRBJ1-2	CSARPRGQGIPHGYTF	TGCAGTGCTAGACCCCGGGGACAGGGTATTCCACATGGCTACACCTTC
many	15	TRBV27	TRBD1	TRBJ2-2	CASTPGTGGGGELFF	TGTGCCAGCACCCCTGGGACAGGGGGAGGCGGGGAGCTGTTTTTT
many	15	TRBV5-1	TRBD1	TRBJ2-2	CASKVGDRKTGELFF	TGCGCCAGCAAGGTGGGGGACAGAAAGACCGGGGAGCTGTTTTTT
many	18	TRBV4-1	TRBD2	TRBJ2-7	CASSQGLAGGLSGYEQYF	TGCGCCAGCAGCCAAGGACTAGCGGGGGGCCTCTCCGGGTACGAGCAGTACTTC
many	14	TRBV20-1	TRBD2	TRBJ2-1	CSAGRTGTSGEQFF	TGCAGTGCTGGGAGAACCGGGACTAGCGGTGAGCAGTTCTTC
many	14	TRBV20-1	NA	TRBJ2-5	CSASHGILQETQYF	TGCAGTGCTAGCCACGGAATCCTCCAAGAGACCCAGTACTTC
many	15	TRBV7-6	NA	TRBJ1-4	CASSPIGSGGEKLFF	TGTGCCAGCAGCCCGATTGGAAGTGGCGGGGAAAAACTGTTTTTT
few	14	TRBV5-1	TRBD1	TRBJ2-2	CASSPDRSRGELFF	TGCGCCAGCAGCCCGGACAGGTCCCGAGGGGAGCTGTTTTTT
many	17	TRBV28	NA	TRBJ2-1	CASSLFPQGGSYNEQFF	TGTGCCAGCAGTTTATTCCCACAGGGGGGGTCCTACAATGAGCAGTTCTTC
many	17	TRBV6-2/TRBV6-3	NA	TRBJ2-6	CASSHGAGNSGANVLTF	TGTGCCAGCAGCCACGGGGCCGGAAACTCTGGGGCCAACGTCCTGACTTTC
many	12	TRBV3-1	NA	TRBJ2-7	CASSLPGREQYF	TGTGCCAGCAGCCTTCCGGGGAGGGAGCAGTACTTC
many	11	TRBV20-1	NA	TRBJ1-4	CSARGGEKLFF	TGCAGTGCTAGGGGCGGAGAAAAACTGTTTTTT
many	14	TRBV12-3/TRBV12-4	TRBD1	TRBJ1-4	CASSKTGVNEKLFF	TGTGCCAGCAGTAAGACAGGGGTGAATGAAAAACTGTTTTTT
many	11	TRBV20-1	TRBD1	TRBJ1-4	CSATQGAEVFF	TGCAGTGCTACACAGGGGGCGGAGGTGTTTTTT
many	16	TRBV7-2	NA	TRBJ2-1	CASSFRTGIRIGEQFF	TGTGCCAGCAGCTTTAGGACCGGGATACGGATAGGTGAGCAGTTCTTC